Sequencing of this T cell receptor (beta chain) was carried out in a study of T cells in women clearing cervical HPV infection. About the study: Blood came at first lesion visit for cases, post-clearance for controls. Study-level results: Combining TCR richness with V gene abundances gave around 0.83 AUC. T-cell numbers per sample were unknown and may explain richness differences. TRBV6-7 abundance was lower in cases than controls (around 0.1% versus 0.15%).

Remarks on this clone: Antigen: not known. The read halts 3 residues ahead of the CDR3 end, with the missing end drawn from the germline J gene.

TCRdb's table, derived via immunoSEQ multiplex PCR, lists solely in-frame clones and lacks some. Its table lists tens of thousands of clones. The CDR3 contains 12 residues. Germline-derived CDR1 and CDR2 are SQVTM and ANQGSEA. The V call is TRBV29-1, the J call TRBJ2-3; 7 bases agree with TRBD1. The receptor's source is a woman aged 18 to 75 with a cervical HPV16 infection that either progressed to CIN3+ or cleared (not recorded which). Input material: blood buffy coat. The sequenced part of the CDR3 DNA is TGCAGCGTTGGGGCAGGGGGACAGCCG. It is translated as CSVGAGGQP. The entire CDR3 protein is CSVGAGGQPQYF.